This TCR beta chain was identified during a study of graft-versus-host responses after intestinal transplantation. The CDR3 consists of 14 residues. Germline-derived CDR1 and CDR2 are MNHNS and SASEGT. V dropped 7 bases and J dropped 2 bases, with 15 bases sitting between them. The method was immunoSEQ multiplex PCR; TCRdb's version includes in-frame clones alone and lacks a portion of them. The sample has more than 50,000 clones, about 89% seen once; the top ten hold 5% to 7%. This chain connects TRBV6-1 to TRBJ2-7; D may be TRBD1 or TRBD2 (5 bases each). This TCR was recovered from a human patient who received an intestinal transplant, so some T cells may come from the graft donor. This sample comprised PBMCs, obtained nearly 670 days after intestinal transplant. CDR3 coding DNA: TGTGCCAGCACTACGGGGACCTCCCCCTACGAGCAGTACTTC. This codes for CASTTGTSPYEQYF.